This passage covers 28 T cell receptor beta chains from one sample sequenced in a study of metastatic and nonmetastatic thyroid tumors. TCRdb ran MiXCR on the PCR reads. The sample lists some 31,000 clones; about 4.1% were seen once. Nobody among the patients had been given any treatment before thyroid surgery. Sequenced input: blood. All receptors derive from a female donor with papillary thyroid cancer or a benign thyroid nodule (not recorded which). Some clones in this sample may be carry-over from other donors' samples.

The chain links TRBV27 to TRBJ1-6; weak D call: TRBD1 (5 bases). V was cut by 6 bases and J by 5 bases, with 20 bases left in between. Per germline, CDR1 MNHEY and CDR2 SMNVEV (reference sequence). The CDR3 runs 17 residues. The CDR3 nucleotides are TGTGCCAGCAGAAAATCTTGTTGGGGGATACATAATTCACCCCTCCACTTT. Amino acids: CASRKSCWGIHNSPLHF.

This clone was found many times. V is TRBV28 and J is TRBJ2-1; TRBD2 matches 11 bases. Germline V gene lookup returns CDR1 MDHEN and CDR2 SYDVKM. The CDR3 totals 15 residues. The ends lost 6 bases at V and 5 bases at J; junction bases unmatched: 6. CDR3 DNA sequence: TGTGCCAGCAGCATAGCGGGAGGGTCTGACAATGAGCAGTTCTTC. This gives the protein CASSIAGGSDNEQFF.

This clone showed up just a few times. The chain is built from TRBV29-1 and TRBJ2-2; D ambiguous. V was trimmed by 2 bases and J by 1 base, leaving 8 bases between them. From germline, CDR1 is SQVTM and CDR2 ANQGSEA. The CDR3 has 14 amino acids. The CDR3 is CSVERGVNTGELFF. The CDR3 coding sequence is TGCAGCGTTGAACGTGGGGTGAACACCGGGGAGCTGTTTTTT.

Notes on this clone: Since a much larger clone is just one base distant, this may be a read error. The chain has TRBV18 and TRBJ1-2, with 8 bases matching TRBD1. The CDR3 is made up of 15 amino acids. The junction had 11 bases not matched to a gene; V was cut back by 3 bases and J by 8 bases. The germline V gene encodes CDR1 KGHSH and CDR2 LQKENI. CDR3 region: CASSPTDRVCEGYTF. CDR3 nucleotide sequence: TGTGCCAGCTCACCGACGGACAGGGTATGTGAGGGCTACACCTTC.

In its sample, this clone was seen many times. The genes are TRBV12-3 or TRBV12-4 and TRBJ2-3, with D uncertain. V lost 3 bases, J lost 3 bases, and 1 base lay in between. The CDR3 length is 11 residues. The CDR3 is CASSLTDTQYF. CDR3 coding DNA: TGTGCCAGCAGTTTGACAGATACGCAGTATTTT.

This clone was seen more than once but under ten times. The gene calls are TRBV2 and TRBJ1-2; 9 nucleotides align to TRBD1. The CDR3 runs 14 residues. In germline, CDR1 is SNHLY, CDR2 FYNNEI. J lost 4 bases, V lost 6 bases, and 6 bases had no gene match. CDR3 DNA sequence: TGTGCCAGCAGCCCTACAGGGGGCGTCTATGGCTACACCTTC. Protein: CASSPTGGVYGYTF.

At least ten counts were recorded for this clone. A much larger clone differs by one base, so this may be a read error. The rearrangement uses TRBV9 and TRBJ2-1; weak D call: TRBD2 (5 bases). Germline V gene sequence: CDR1 SGDLS, CDR2 YYNGEE. This CDR3 region has 14 residues. DNA for the CDR3: TGTGCCGGCAGCGCTTCGGGATCCTACAATGAGCAGTTCTTC. Amino acids: CAGSASGSYNEQFF.

This clone has just a few counts. V usage is TRBV7-3 and J usage is TRBJ2-1; the D is unclear. This CDR3 has 13 amino acids. Germline V gene sequence: CDR1 SGHTA, CDR2 FQGTGA. V lost 4 bases, J lost 6 bases, and 10 bases lay in between. The CDR3 loop is CASSSYVLNEQFF. The CDR3 DNA is TGTGCCAGCAGCTCCTATGTACTCAATGAGCAGTTCTTC.

In the case of this clone: A much larger clone differs by one base, so this may be a read error. The CDR3 loop reads CSVVLGREEAFF. The DNA of the CDR3 is TGCAGCGTTGTCCTGGGCAGGGAAGAAGCTTTCTTT. The genes are TRBV29-1 and TRBJ1-1, with D maybe TRBD1 (5 bases). V lost 4 bases to trimming and J lost 8 bases, with 14 bases between them. CDR1 is SQVTM and CDR2 is ANQGSEA in the germline V gene. The CDR3 spans 12 residues.

Relative to its sample, this clone is medium-sized. V and J are TRBV27 and TRBJ1-6, with 9 bases fitting TRBD1. Germline loops: CDR1 MNHEY, CDR2 SMNVEV (reference sequence). Germline trimming cut 6 bases from V and 14 bases from J; bases unmatched to any gene: 14. The CDR3 is 15 residues long. CDR3 nucleotide sequence: TGTGCCAGCAGCCTACCGGGACAGGGTACGAGAGCCCTCCACTTT. Amino acid sequence: CASSLPGQGTRALHF.

There are a few counts of this clone. This sequence joins TRBV20-1 and TRBJ2-1, with 7 positions matching TRBD2. Germline V gene lookup returns CDR1 DFQATT and CDR2 SNEGSKA (reference sequence). CDR3 length equals 14 residues. Trimming cost V 6 bases and J 2 bases; bases outside gene matches: 7. The CDR3 nucleotides read TGCAGTGCCCTCACTAGCGAAGCCTACAATGAGCAGTTCTTC. Encoded protein: CSALTSEAYNEQFF.

This clone occurred a few times. This sequence joins TRBV7-9 and TRBJ2-1; 8 bases line up with TRBD2. The CDR3 loop spans 16 amino acids. The J segment lost 0 bases and the V segment lost 4 bases, leaving 5 bases of the junction unmatched. CDR1 is SEHNR, CDR2 FQNEAQ, per germline (reference sequence). The CDR3 sequence is CASSSSGGSSYNEQFF. The CDR3 nucleotides read TGTGCCAGCAGCTCTTCGGGAGGGAGCTCCTACAATGAGCAGTTCTTC.

The chain recombines TRBV6-5 with TRBJ1-2; a weak D match, TRBD1 (6 bases). Trimming shortened V by 6 bases and J by 6 bases, and 20 bases separated the two germline ends. The length of the CDR3 is 15 residues. Germline CDR1 MNHEY, CDR2 SVGAGI. CDR3 loop: CASSLAIRGGDGYTF. As DNA, the CDR3 is TGTGCCAGCAGCTTAGCGATCAGGGGCGGGGATGGCTACACCTTC.

This clone has a count of ten or more. The chain links TRBV5-1 to TRBJ2-7; possibly TRBD1 for D (6 bases). CDR1 is SGHRS, CDR2 YFSETQ, per germline. The CDR3 has 15 residues. V was cut by 4 bases and J by 1 base, with 15 bases left in between. CDR3 sequence: CASSSRDTGSYEQYF. The CDR3 bases are TGCGCCAGCAGCAGCCGGGACACAGGGTCCTACGAGCAGTACTTC.

The rearrangement joins TRBV6-1 to TRBJ2-7; D unclear. Germline V gene lookup returns CDR1 MNHNS and CDR2 SASEGT. CDR3 length: 12 residues. Trimming shortened V by 6 bases and J by 6 bases, and 12 bases separated the two germline ends. CDR3 in amino acids: CASSPRTGEQYF. The CDR3 DNA follows: TGTGCCAGCAGCCCCCGGACGGGCGAGCAGTACTTC.

This clone was seen many times. The V and J genes are TRBV4-1 and TRBJ1-1, with unresolved D. Germline-derived CDR1 and CDR2 are MGHRA and YSYEKL. This CDR3 spans 13 amino acids. V dropped 0 bases and J dropped 7 bases, with 9 bases sitting between them. CDR3 DNA: TGCGCCAGCAGCCAAGATCGGGAGTTTGAAGCTTTCTTT. Amino acid sequence: CASSQDREFEAFF.

This clone appeared a few times. The chain has TRBV20-1 and TRBJ1-2, with 7 bases matching TRBD1. With V trimmed by 8 bases and J by 4 bases, 10 bases remained unmatched. The germline CDR1 and CDR2 sequences are DFQATT and SNEGSKA (reference sequence). The CDR3 is made up of 13 amino acids. The CDR3 DNA reads TGCAGTTCGCAGGACAGGACTGGCTATGGCTACACCTTC. Translated, it gives CSSQDRTGYGYTF.

This clone is labeled as medium-sized. The chain employs TRBV27 and TRBJ2-7; no definite D call. Germline V lookup: CDR1 MNHEY, CDR2 SMNVEV (reference sequence). This CDR3 contains 13 residues. The germline V and J ends were trimmed by 3 bases and 1 base, with 7 bases remaining between them. CDR3 bases: TGTGCCAGCAGTTTCACAGTTTCCTACGAGCAGTACTTC. This codes for CASSFTVSYEQYF.

This clone was seen repeatedly, ten times or more. The V gene is TRBV9, the J gene TRBJ2-3; 7 bases align to TRBD2. The V segment lost 2 bases and the J segment 3 bases; nucleotides outside the gene matches: 12. The CDR3 is 17 residues long. CDR1 is SGDLS and CDR2 is YYNGEE in the germline V gene. CDR3 coding DNA: TGTGCCAGCAGCGTTAGGGGTGGCGCGGGAGTTACAGATACGCAGTATTTT. Residues: CASSVRGGAGVTDTQYF.

There are many counts of this clone. As DNA, the CDR3 is TGTGCCAGCAGCAAGGTTGCTTACAATCAGCCCCAGCATTTT. Amino acid sequence: CASSKVAYNQPQHF. This rearrangement joins TRBV28 to TRBJ1-5, with D hard to call. CDR1 MDHEN and CDR2 SYDVKM come from the germline V gene. V was clipped by 6 bases and J by 3 bases, with 12 bases between them. The CDR3 contains 14 residues.

This clone was found many times. The genes are TRBV10-3 and TRBJ2-1; 9 bases are shared with TRBD2. CDR1 ENHRY and CDR2 SYGVKD come from the germline V gene. V shed 6 bases and J 4 bases; nucleotides not matched to a gene: 13. The CDR3 covers 17 residues. The DNA for the CDR3 is TGTGCCATCAGCCGACTAGCGGTGGGGTCTCAATACAATGAGCAGTTCTTC. It translates to CAISRLAVGSQYNEQFF.

This clone was seen at least ten times. The chain joins TRBV6-1 to TRBJ2-1, with D perhaps being TRBD1 or TRBD2 (6 bases each). V was shortened by 1 base and J by 3 bases, with 19 bases between the two germline ends. This CDR3 has 18 residues. CDR1 MNHNS and CDR2 SASEGT come from the germline V gene. The CDR3, as DNA: TGTGCCAGCAGTGAAGTCGGGAGTAGGGGGTCCCTCTACAATGAGCAGTTCTTC. Amino acids: CASSEVGSRGSLYNEQFF.

This clone was seen many times. This chain uses TRBV20-1 with TRBJ1-2, with TRBD1 matching 7 bases. This CDR3 spans 14 amino acids. The V gene end was trimmed by 1 base and the J gene end by 4 bases; junction bases not matched to a gene: 6. Germline V gene lookup returns CDR1 DFQATT and CDR2 SNEGSKA (reference sequence). This CDR3 is CSARVWDSTYGYTF. The CDR3 nucleotides read TGCAGTGCTAGAGTTTGGGACAGTACCTATGGCTACACCTTC.

The DNA of the CDR3 is TGCAGTGCTAGGTCGTCTAGCGGGATTTACAATGAGCAGTTCTTC. It is translated as CSARSSSGIYNEQFF. The J gene is TRBJ2-1, the V gene TRBV20-1; 9 nucleotides match TRBD2. This CDR3 is built from 15 residues. V gave up 3 bases and J gave up 4 bases; unmatched junction bases: 7. Germline CDR1 is DFQATT and CDR2 is SNEGSKA (reference sequence).

This clone occurred many times. The CDR3 region is CASSPKVYEQYF. The CDR3 coding sequence is TGTGCCAGCTCACCGAAGGTTTACGAGCAGTACTTC. This chain connects TRBV18 to TRBJ2-7, with D unclear. The CDR3 length is 12 residues. Germline V lookup: CDR1 KGHSH, CDR2 LQKENI. V was clipped by 3 bases and J by 4 bases, with 7 bases between them.

This clone was counted many times. This chain links TRBV7-9 with TRBJ1-6; 7 bases are a match to TRBD1. Germline V gene sequence: CDR1 SEHNR, CDR2 FQNEAQ (reference sequence). The CDR3 runs 16 residues. The V segment lost 5 bases and the J segment 7 bases; nucleotides outside the gene matches: 11. CDR3 DNA sequence: TGTGCCAGCAGCCGAGACAGGGATATCTTGAATTCACCCCTCCACTTT. Amino acids: CASSRDRDILNSPLHF. Combining the CDR3 with reference TRBV7-9 and TRBJ1-6 gives the whole variable domain DTGVSQNPRHKITKRGQNVTFRCDPISEHNRLYWYRQTLGQGPEFLTYFQNEAQLEKSRLLSDRFSAERPKGSFSTLEIQRTEQGDSAMYLCASSRDRDILNSPLHFGNGTRLTVT.

This clone was counted at least ten times. The V call is TRBV20-1, the J call TRBJ2-1; 7 bases are shared with TRBD2. This CDR3 has 16 residues. CDR1 and CDR2 (germline): DFQATT, SNEGSKA (reference sequence). The ends lost 5 bases at V and 3 bases at J; junction bases unmatched: 13. The CDR3 DNA follows: TGCAGTGCTTCATCTGTCGATGCGGGAGTCTACAATGAGCAGTTCTTC. It codes for CSASSVDAGVYNEQFF.

To note about this clone: Mismatch with germline at one junction end may stem from a read error. The chain joins TRBV5-1 to TRBJ2-5, with TRBD2 matching 9 bases. CDR1 and CDR2 (germline): SGHRS, YFSETQ. The CDR3 extends over 15 amino acids. The CDR3 reads CASSLAASGEDTQYF. The DNA of the CDR3 is TGCGCCAGCAGCTTGGCTGCTAGCGGGGAAGATACCCAGTACTTC. Using reference TRBV5-1 and TRBJ2-5 for the parts outside the CDR3, the full variable domain is KAGVTQTPRYLIKTRGQQVTLSCSPISGHRSVSWYQQTPGQGLQFLFEYFSETQRNKGNFPGRFSGRQFSNSRSEMNVSTLELGDSALYLCASSLAASGEDTQYFGPGTRLLVL.